These T cell receptor beta chains were read from a single sample in a study of T cell repertoires in cytomegalovirus infection. TCRdb reanalysed the reads using MiXCR and keeps one entry per CDR3 protein. The table shows about half a million distinct CDR3 sequences, with 42% occurring only once. Their antigen targets remain unknown. The sequencing here drew on cultured PBMCs, taken from culture after CMV antigen stimulation. The receptors originated from a human donor in good health (CMV status not recorded). Some clones in this sample may be carry-over from other donors' samples. Both conserved end residues are part of each CDR3.

cdr3_aa | j_call | v_call
CASSFPRGRLAKNIQYF | TRBJ2-4 | TRBV7-2
CASSEGYSGNTIYF | TRBJ1-3 | TRBV2
CASSIAGRPKDTQYF | TRBJ2-3 | TRBV19
CASGVMEQFF | TRBJ2-1 | TRBV6-2/TRBV6-3
CAISPSGGKETQYF | TRBJ2-5 | TRBV10-3
CASSLAVGELEQYF | TRBJ2-7 | TRBV7-2
CASSQTGGRTDTQYF | TRBJ2-3 | TRBV4-2
CASSPGGRQETQYF | TRBJ2-5 | TRBV7-2
CASRSPLASGYEQYF | TRBJ2-7 | TRBV7-2
CASSEALSAGAIQYF | TRBJ2-4 | TRBV2
CASSDIAGTDTQYF | TRBJ2-3 | TRBV7-2
CSARGGSTETQYF | TRBJ2-5 | TRBV20-1
CASSLQGRGTYEQYF | TRBJ2-7 | TRBV6-5
CASSWNTQSHYEQYF | TRBJ2-7 | TRBV7-3
CASSESAARPEQFF | TRBJ2-1 | TRBV6-1
CASSYLKGDTQYF | TRBJ2-3 | TRBV12-3/TRBV12-4
CASSSGQGAMDEQFF | TRBJ2-1 | TRBV7-8
CASSSGSMDIQYF | TRBJ2-4 | TRBV12-3/TRBV12-4
CASSQGQGSSYNEQFF | TRBJ2-1 | TRBV7-2
CASSLARDLRRGELFF | TRBJ2-2 | TRBV7-2
CASSGDSPRQFF | TRBJ2-1 | TRBV2
CASSRPGEEEEKLFF | TRBJ1-4 | TRBV7-9
CASSLASDTQYF | TRBJ2-3 | TRBV7-2
CASTLRGAGNTEAFF | TRBJ1-1 | TRBV6-2/TRBV6-3
CASSFKTRLVSGEQYF | TRBJ2-7 | TRBV7-2
CAISGTGDNIQYF | TRBJ2-4 | TRBV10-3
CSARTGTGGYSNYGYTF | TRBJ1-2 | TRBV29-1
CASSPAQLSETQYF | TRBJ2-5 | TRBV7-2
CATTAGARVAQYF | TRBJ2-5 | TRBV7-2
CASSPGQGHNQPQHF | TRBJ1-5 | TRBV7-8
CASETEAGAGTGELFF | TRBJ2-2 | TRBV7-2
CASSHEAGLPGNTIYF | TRBJ1-3 | TRBV4-1
CASSSGGDEQYF | TRBJ2-7 | TRBV12-3/TRBV12-4
CASSLTVGNEKLFF | TRBJ1-4 | TRBV12-3/TRBV12-4
CASSLFTSGRAAPNTGVLFF | TRBJ2-2 | TRBV7-2
CASSRDRGLSDTQYF | TRBJ2-3 | TRBV12-3/TRBV12-4
CASRSRGDNERFF | TRBJ2-1 | TRBV5-1
CASSLAGLALYTQYF | TRBJ2-3 | TRBV12-3/TRBV12-4
CASSHPIASSYNEQFF | TRBJ2-1 | TRBV4-1
CASRGASGNTDEQYF | TRBJ2-7 | TRBV19
CAIGTGQPQHF | TRBJ1-5 | TRBV19
CASSFQGQSYEQYF | TRBJ2-7 | TRBV28
CASSFSGSNYGYTF | TRBJ1-2 | TRBV7-6
CASSQDGEGKGSQPQHF | TRBJ1-5 | TRBV4-1
CAWSTTITNRGLGNTIYF | TRBJ1-3 | TRBV30
CASSNGTKADTQYF | TRBJ2-3 | TRBV5-4
CASSPILAGGNNEQFF | TRBJ2-1 | TRBV7-2
CASSFSGSRNTEAFF | TRBJ1-1 | TRBV28
CASSYSFTEAFF | TRBJ1-1 | TRBV6-8
CASSPNLYNEQFF | TRBJ2-1 | TRBV11-1